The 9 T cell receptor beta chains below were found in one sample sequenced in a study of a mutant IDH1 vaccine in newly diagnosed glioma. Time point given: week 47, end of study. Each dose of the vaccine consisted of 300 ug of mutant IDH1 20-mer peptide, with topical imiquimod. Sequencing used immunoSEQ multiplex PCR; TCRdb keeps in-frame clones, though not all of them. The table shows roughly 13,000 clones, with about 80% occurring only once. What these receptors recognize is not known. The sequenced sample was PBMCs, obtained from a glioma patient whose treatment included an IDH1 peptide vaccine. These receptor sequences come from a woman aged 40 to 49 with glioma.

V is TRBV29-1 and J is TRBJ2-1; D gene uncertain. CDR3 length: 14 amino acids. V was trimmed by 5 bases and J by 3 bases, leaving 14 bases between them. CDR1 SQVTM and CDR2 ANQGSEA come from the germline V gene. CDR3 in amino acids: CSVSPTRDYNEQFF. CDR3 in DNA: TGCAGCGTTTCCCCGACCCGAGACTACAATGAGCAGTTCTTC.

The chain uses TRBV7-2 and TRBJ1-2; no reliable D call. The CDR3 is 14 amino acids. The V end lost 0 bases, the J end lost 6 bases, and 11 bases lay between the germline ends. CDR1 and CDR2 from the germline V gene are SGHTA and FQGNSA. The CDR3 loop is CASSLAQRLDGYTF. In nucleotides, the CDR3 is TGTGCCAGCAGCTTAGCGCAAAGGCTGGATGGCTACACCTTC.

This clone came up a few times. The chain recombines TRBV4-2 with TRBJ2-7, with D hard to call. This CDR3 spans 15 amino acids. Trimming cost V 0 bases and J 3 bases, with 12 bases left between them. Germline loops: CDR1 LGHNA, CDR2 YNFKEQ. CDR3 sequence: CASSQEDRQDYEQYF. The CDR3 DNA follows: TGTGCCAGCAGCCAAGAAGATCGCCAGGACTACGAGCAGTACTTC.

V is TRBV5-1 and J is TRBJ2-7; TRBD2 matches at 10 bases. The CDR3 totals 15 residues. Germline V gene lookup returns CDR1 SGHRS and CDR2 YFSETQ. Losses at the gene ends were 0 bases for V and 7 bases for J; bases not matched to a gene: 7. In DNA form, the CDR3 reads TGCGCCAGCAGCTTGGAAGCTAGCGGGAGTGGGGAGCAGTACTTC. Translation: CASSLEASGSGEQYF.

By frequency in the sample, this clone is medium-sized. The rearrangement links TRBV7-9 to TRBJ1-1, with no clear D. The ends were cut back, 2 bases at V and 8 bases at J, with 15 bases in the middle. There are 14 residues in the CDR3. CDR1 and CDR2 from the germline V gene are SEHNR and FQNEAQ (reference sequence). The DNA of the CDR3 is TGTGCCAGCAGCTTACTGGACGGCTGGTCAGAAGCTTTCTTT. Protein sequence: CASSLLDGWSEAFF.

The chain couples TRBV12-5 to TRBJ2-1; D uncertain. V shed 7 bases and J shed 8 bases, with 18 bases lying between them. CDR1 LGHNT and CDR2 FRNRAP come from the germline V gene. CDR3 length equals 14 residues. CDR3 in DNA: TGTGCTAGTGCCGTCGACTCCACTGCGGATGAGCAGTTCTTC. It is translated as CASAVDSTADEQFF. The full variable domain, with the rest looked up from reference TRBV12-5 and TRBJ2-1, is DARVTQTPRHKVTEMGQEVTMRCQPILGHNTVFWYRQTMMQGLELLAYFRNRAPLDDSGMPKDRFSAEMPDATLATLKIQPSEPRDSAVYFCASAVDSTADEQFFGPGTRLTVL.

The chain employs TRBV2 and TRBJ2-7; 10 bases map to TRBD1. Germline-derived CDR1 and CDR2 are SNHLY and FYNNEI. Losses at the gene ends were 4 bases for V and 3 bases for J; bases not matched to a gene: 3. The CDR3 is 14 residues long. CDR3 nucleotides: TGTGCCAGCAGTGTGGGGACAGGGGACTACGAGCAGTACTTC. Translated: CASSVGTGDYEQYF.

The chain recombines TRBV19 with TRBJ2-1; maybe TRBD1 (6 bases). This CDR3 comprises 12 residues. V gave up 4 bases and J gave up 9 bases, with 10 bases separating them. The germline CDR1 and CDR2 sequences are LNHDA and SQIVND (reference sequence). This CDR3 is CASSSDRIEQFF. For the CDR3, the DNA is TGTGCCAGTAGTAGCGACAGGATTGAGCAGTTCTTC.

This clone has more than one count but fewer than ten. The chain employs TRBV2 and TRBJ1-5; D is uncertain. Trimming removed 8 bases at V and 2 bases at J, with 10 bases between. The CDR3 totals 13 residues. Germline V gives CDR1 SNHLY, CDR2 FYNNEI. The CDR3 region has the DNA TGTGCCAGCGCGCCAGCCCGCAATCAGCCCCAGCATTTT. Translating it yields CASAPARNQPQHF.